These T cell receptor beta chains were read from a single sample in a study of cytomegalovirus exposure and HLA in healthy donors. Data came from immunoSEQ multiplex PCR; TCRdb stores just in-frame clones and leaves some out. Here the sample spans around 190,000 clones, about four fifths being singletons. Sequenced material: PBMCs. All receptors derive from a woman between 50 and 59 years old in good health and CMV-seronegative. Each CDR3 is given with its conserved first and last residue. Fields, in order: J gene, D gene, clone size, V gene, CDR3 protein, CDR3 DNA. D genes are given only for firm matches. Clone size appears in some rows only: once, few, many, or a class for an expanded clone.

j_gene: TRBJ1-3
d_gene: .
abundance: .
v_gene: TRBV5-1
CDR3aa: CASSTKTGSGNTIYF
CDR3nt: TGCGCCAGCAGCACTAAGACAGGCTCAGGAAACACCATATATTTT

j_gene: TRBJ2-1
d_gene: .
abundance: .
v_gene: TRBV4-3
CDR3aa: CASSPTGRGYNEQFF
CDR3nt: TGCGCCAGCAGCCCGACAGGCCGCGGATACAATGAGCAGTTCTTC

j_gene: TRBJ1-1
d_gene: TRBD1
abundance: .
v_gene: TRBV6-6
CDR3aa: CASSYDRGRTEAFF
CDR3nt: TGTGCCAGCAGTTACGACAGGGGTCGGACTGAAGCTTTCTTT

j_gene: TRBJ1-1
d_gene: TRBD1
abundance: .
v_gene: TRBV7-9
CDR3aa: CASSRDRGAEAFF
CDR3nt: TGTGCCAGCAGCCGGGACAGGGGGGCTGAAGCTTTCTTT

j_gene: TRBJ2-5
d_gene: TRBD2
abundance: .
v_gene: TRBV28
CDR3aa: CASRRTSWETQYF
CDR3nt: TGTGCCAGCAGACGGACTAGCTGGGAGACCCAGTACTTC

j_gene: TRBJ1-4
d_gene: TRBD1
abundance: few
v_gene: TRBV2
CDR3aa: CASRAGTGNEKLFF
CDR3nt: TGTGCCAGCAGGGCCGGGACAGGGAATGAAAAACTGTTTTTT

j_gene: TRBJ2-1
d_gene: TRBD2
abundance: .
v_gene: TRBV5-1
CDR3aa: CASSFVPAGGSHNEQFF
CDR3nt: TGCGCCAGCAGCTTCGTCCCGGCGGGAGGTTCTCACAATGAGCAGTTCTTC

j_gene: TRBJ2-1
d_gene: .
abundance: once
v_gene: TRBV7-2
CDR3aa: CASSLTVSSYNEQFF
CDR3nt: TGTGCCAGCAGCTTGACAGTGAGCTCCTACAATGAGCAGTTCTTC

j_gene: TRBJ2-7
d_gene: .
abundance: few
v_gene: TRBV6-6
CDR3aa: CASSPWRGGSYEQYF
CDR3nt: TGTGCCAGCAGTCCCTGGCGGGGCGGCTCCTACGAGCAGTACTTC

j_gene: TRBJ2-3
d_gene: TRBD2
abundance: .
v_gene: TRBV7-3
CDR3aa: CASSPVRLAEITDTQYF
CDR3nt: TGTGCCAGCAGCCCCGTCCGACTAGCGGAAATCACAGATACGCAGTATTTT

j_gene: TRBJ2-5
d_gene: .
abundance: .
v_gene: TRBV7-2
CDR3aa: CASSLRRDGAGRETQYF
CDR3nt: TGTGCCAGCAGCTTAAGGCGGGACGGTGCAGGGCGGGAGACCCAGTACTTC

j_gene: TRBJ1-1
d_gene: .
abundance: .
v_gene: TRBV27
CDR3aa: CASRSKGLGVLMSEAFF
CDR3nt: TGTGCCAGCAGGTCGAAAGGGTTAGGGGTCCTTATGAGTGAAGCTTTCTTT

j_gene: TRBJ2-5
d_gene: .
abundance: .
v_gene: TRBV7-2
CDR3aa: CASSSPKTALQETQYF
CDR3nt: TGTGCCAGCAGCTCCCCCAAGACAGCATTACAAGAGACCCAGTACTTC

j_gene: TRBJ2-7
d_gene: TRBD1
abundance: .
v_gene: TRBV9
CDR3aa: CASSANRDRETYEQYF
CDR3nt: TGTGCCAGCAGCGCGAACCGGGACAGGGAAACCTACGAGCAGTACTTC

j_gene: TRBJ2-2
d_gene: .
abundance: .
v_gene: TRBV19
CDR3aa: CAGKESPVGELFF
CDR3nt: TGTGCCGGAAAGGAGTCCCCAGTGGGGGAGCTGTTTTTT

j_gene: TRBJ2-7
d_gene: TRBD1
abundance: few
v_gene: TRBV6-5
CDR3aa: CASSSSLQGNEQYF
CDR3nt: TGTGCCAGCAGTTCCTCCCTACAGGGGAATGAGCAGTACTTC

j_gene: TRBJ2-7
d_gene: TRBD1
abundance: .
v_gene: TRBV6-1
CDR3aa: CASSEWDRGSSYEQYF
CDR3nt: TGTGCCAGCAGTGAATGGGACAGGGGCTCGTCCTACGAGCAGTACTTC

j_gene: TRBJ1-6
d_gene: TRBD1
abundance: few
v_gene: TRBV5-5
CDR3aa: CASSLADRESPLHF
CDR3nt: TGTGCCAGCAGCCTTGCTGACAGGGAATCACCCCTCCACTTT

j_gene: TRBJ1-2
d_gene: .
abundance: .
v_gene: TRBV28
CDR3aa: CASSLPERGGYGYTF
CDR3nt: TGTGCCAGCAGTCTACCCGAGCGGGGTGGCTATGGCTACACCTTC

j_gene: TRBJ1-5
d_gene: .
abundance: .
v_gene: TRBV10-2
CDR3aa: CASSLGAPNQPQHF
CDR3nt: TGCGCCAGCAGTTTGGGGGCTCCCAATCAGCCCCAGCATTTT

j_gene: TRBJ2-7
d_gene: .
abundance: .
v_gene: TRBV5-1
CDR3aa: CASSLLISSYEQYF
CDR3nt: TGCGCCAGCAGCTTGCTAATTAGCTCCTACGAGCAGTACTTC

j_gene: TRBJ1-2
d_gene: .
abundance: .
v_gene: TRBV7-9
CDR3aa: CASNIQSYGYTF
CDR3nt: TGTGCCAGTAATATCCAGTCCTATGGCTACACCTTC

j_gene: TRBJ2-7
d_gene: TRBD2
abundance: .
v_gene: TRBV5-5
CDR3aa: CASSSGLAAYQSYEQYF
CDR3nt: TGTGCCAGCAGCTCGGGACTAGCGGCTTACCAGTCCTACGAGCAGTACTTC

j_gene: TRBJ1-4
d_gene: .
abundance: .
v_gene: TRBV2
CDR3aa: CASSGPSAGEKLFF
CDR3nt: TGTGCCAGCAGTGGGCCTTCTGCGGGAGAAAAACTGTTTTTT

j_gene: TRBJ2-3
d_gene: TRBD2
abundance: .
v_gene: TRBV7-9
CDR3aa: CASSLSGGGAGTDTQYF
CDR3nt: TGTGCCAGCAGCTTATCTGGCGGGGGGGCCGGCACAGATACGCAGTATTTT

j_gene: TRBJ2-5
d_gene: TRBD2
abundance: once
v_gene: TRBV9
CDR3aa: CASSVASGAQETQYF
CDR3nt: TGTGCCAGCAGCGTGGCTAGCGGGGCTCAAGAGACCCAGTACTTC

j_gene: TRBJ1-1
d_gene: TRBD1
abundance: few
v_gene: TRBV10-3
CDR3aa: CAISPTGGGTEAFF
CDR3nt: TGTGCCATCAGTCCGACAGGGGGAGGGACTGAAGCTTTCTTT

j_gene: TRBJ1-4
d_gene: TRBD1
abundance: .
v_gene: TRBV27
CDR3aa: CASSFGQGVNEKLFF
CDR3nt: TGTGCCAGCAGTTTCGGACAGGGGGTTAATGAAAAACTGTTTTTT

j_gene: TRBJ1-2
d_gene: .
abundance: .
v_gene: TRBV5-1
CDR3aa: CASSQDGGPNGYTF
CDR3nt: TGCGCCAGCAGCCAAGACGGGGGGCCTAATGGCTACACCTTC

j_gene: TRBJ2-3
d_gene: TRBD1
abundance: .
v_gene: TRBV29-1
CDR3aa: CSVVGDRGRGTDTQYF
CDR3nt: TGCAGCGTTGTAGGGGACAGGGGCAGGGGCACAGATACGCAGTATTTT

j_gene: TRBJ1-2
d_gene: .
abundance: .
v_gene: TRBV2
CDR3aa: CASSEQGFNYGYTF
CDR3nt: TGTGCCAGCAGTGAACAGGGATTTAACTATGGCTACACCTTC

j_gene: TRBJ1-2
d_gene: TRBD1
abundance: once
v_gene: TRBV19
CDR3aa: CASSHADRGLYGYTF
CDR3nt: TGTGCCAGTAGCCATGCTGACAGGGGGCTCTATGGCTACACCTTC

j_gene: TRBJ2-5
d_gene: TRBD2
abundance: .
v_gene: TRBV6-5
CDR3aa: CASSLTSGGWGTQYF
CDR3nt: TGTGCCAGCAGCTTGACTAGCGGGGGATGGGGGACCCAGTACTTC

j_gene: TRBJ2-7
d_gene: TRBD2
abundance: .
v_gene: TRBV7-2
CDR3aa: CASSSIAGTYEQYF
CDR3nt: TGTGCCAGCAGCTCCATAGCGGGAACCTACGAGCAGTACTTC

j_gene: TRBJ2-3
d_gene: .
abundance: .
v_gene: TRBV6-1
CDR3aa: CASSALIGVPSTDTQYF
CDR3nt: TGTGCCAGCAGTGCCCTCATTGGAGTACCTAGCACAGATACGCAGTATTTT

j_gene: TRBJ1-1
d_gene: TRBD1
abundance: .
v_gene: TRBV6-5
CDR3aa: CASILRQGGTEAFF
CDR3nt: TGTGCCAGCATTCTGAGACAGGGTGGCACTGAAGCTTTCTTT

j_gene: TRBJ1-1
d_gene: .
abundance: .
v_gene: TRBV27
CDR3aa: CASSSTAGGTEAFF
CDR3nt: TGTGCCAGCAGTTCGACAGCGGGGGGCACTGAAGCTTTCTTT

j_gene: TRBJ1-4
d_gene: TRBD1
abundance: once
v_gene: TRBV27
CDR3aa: CASSSGGTGLEKLFF
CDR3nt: TGTGCCAGCAGTTCTGGGGGGACAGGGCTAGAAAAACTGTTTTTT

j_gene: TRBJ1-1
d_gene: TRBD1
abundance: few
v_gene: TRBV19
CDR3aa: CASSMGIRDRVRRGKAFF
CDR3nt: TGTGCCAGTAGTATGGGAATCAGGGACAGGGTTCGTCGGGGAAAAGCTTTCTTT

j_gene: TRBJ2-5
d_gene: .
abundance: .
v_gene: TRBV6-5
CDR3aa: CASSSRDIPQETQYF
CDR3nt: TGTGCCAGCAGTTCCCGGGACATCCCCCAAGAGACCCAGTACTTC

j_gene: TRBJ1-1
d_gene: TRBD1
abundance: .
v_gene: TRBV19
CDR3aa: CASSEGAGTEAFF
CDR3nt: TGTGCCAGTAGTGAGGGGGCAGGGACTGAAGCTTTCTTT

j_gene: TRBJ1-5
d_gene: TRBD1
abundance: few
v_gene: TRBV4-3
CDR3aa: CASSPGTAYSNQPQHF
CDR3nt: TGCGCCAGCAGCCCCGGGACAGCTTATAGCAATCAGCCCCAGCATTTT

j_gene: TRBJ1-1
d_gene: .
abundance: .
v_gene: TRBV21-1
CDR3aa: CASSKPPTGTEAFF
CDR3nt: TGTGCCAGCAGCAAACCACCGACAGGGACTGAAGCTTTCTTT

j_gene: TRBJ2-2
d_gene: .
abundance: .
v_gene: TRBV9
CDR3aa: CASSREQGRGELFF
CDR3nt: TGTGCCAGCAGCAGAGAACAGGGTCGGGGGGAGCTGTTTTTT

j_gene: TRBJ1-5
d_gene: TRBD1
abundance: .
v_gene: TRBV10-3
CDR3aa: CAISESRGINQPQHF
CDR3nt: TGTGCCATCAGTGAATCCAGGGGGATCAATCAGCCCCAGCATTTT

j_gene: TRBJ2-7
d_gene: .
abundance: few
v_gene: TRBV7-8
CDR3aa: CASSLWGGMSSYEQYF
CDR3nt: TGTGCCAGCAGCTTATGGGGCGGAATGAGCTCCTACGAGCAGTACTTC

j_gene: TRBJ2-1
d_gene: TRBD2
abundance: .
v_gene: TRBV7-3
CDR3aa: CASSLGGTSGGIEQFF
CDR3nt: TGTGCCAGCAGCTTAGGGGGGACTAGCGGGGGTATCGAGCAGTTCTTC

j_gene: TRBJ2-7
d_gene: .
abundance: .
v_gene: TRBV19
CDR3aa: CASSIGHHYEQYF
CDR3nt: TGTGCCAGTAGTATCGGACACCACTACGAGCAGTACTTC

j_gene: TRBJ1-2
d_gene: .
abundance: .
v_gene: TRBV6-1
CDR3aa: CASSLGGLGYGYTF
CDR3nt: TGTGCCAGCTCTCTCGGGGGGCTGGGCTATGGCTACACCTTC

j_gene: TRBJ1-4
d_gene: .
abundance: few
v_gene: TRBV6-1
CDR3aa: CASSDSQGWNEKLFF
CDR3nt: TGTGCCAGCAGTGATAGTCAGGGGTGGAATGAAAAACTGTTTTTT

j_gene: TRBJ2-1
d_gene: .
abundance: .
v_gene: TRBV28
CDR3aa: CASSLGGAAYEQFF
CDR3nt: TGTGCCAGCAGTTTAGGGGGGGCCGCCTATGAGCAGTTCTTC